The next 14 T cell receptor beta chains were all read from a single sample in a study of blood T cell repertoires in COVID-19 (dated by TCRdb to between 2020 and 2021). The library came from the immunoSEQ multiplex PCR assay. In TCRdb, the immuneACCESS table is reduced to in-frame sequences with V and J assigned. These tables do not hold every clone; where another copy was compared, an unresolved V gene accounts for under half, and the others remain unexplained. In all, the sample holds 300,000 to 350,000 clones, and over 75% of those were seen once. Of the sample, around 4.6% falls within the top ten clones. Specimen: PBMCs or T cells enriched from blood (not recorded which). These receptors originate from a man aged 25-45 years who had recovered from COVID-19.

This clone was observed a handful of times. As DNA, the CDR3 is TGTGCCAGCACCAGACAGGGGGCTGGTGAAAAACTGTTTTTT. Translated: CASTRQGAGEKLFF. This rearrangement joins TRBV5-6 to TRBJ1-4, with 10 bases lining up with TRBD1. This CDR3 is 14 amino acids long. Germline CDR1 SGHDT, CDR2 YYEEEE. Unmatched junction bases numbered 6, after V lost 6 bases and J lost 7 bases.

The chain uses TRBV6-1 and TRBJ1-2; D gene uncertain. Germline loops: CDR1 MNHNS, CDR2 SASEGT. Trimming left V 3 bases short and J 8 bases short, with 13 bases between. The CDR3 is 13 residues long. In DNA form, the CDR3 reads TGTGCCAGCAGTGACCTACTCAAGGAGGGCTACACCTTC. Its translation is CASSDLLKEGYTF.

This chain joins TRBV18 and TRBJ1-2, with 8 bases lining up with TRBD1. Losses at the gene ends were 6 bases for V and 7 bases for J; bases not matched to a gene: 10. The germline CDR1 and CDR2 sequences are KGHSH and LQKENI. The CDR3 contains 14 residues. CDR3 loop: CASSPGTGIGGYTF. CDR3 DNA: TGTGCCAGCTCCCCCGGGACAGGTATCGGTGGCTACACCTTC.

This clone was found a few times. The V and J genes are TRBV4-2 and TRBJ2-2; 8 bases map to TRBD1. The germline gives CDR1 LGHNA, CDR2 YNFKEQ. V shed 4 bases and J 5 bases; nucleotides not matched to a gene: 6. This CDR3 has 15 amino acids. For the CDR3, the DNA is TGTGCCAGCAGCCGCGGGGACAGGTGGACCGGGGAGCTGTTTTTT. It codes for CASSRGDRWTGELFF.

The J gene is TRBJ1-2, the V gene TRBV19; a weak D match, TRBD1 (6 bases). The V gene lost 5 bases and the J gene lost 8 bases, with 12 bases spanning the gap. The CDR3 loop spans 12 amino acids. Germline V lookup: CDR1 LNHDA, CDR2 SQIVND (reference sequence). The CDR3 DNA follows: TGTGCCAGTAGTCCTACAGGGAACGGCTACACCTTC. Amino acid sequence: CASSPTGNGYTF.

The chain employs TRBV6-5 and TRBJ2-7, with D tentatively TRBD1 (6 bases). CDR3 length: 14 amino acids. The ends were cut back, 2 bases at V and 2 bases at J, with 10 bases in the middle. CDR1 is MNHEY and CDR2 is SVGAGI in the germline V gene. The CDR3 sequence is CASSYLDRPYEQYF. Written as DNA, the CDR3 is TGTGCCAGCAGTTACCTAGACAGGCCCTACGAGCAGTACTTC.

V and J are TRBV15 and TRBJ1-2, with TRBD1 matching over 8 bases. V lost 3 bases to trimming and J lost 2 bases; unmatched junction nucleotides: 8. CDR3 length: 16 residues. Germline CDR1 and CDR2: LNHNV and YYDKDF (reference sequence). The CDR3 here is CATSSLGQEKNYGYTF. CDR3 nucleotide sequence: TGTGCCACCAGCAGCCTGGGACAGGAGAAAAACTATGGCTACACCTTC.

The chain links TRBV18 to TRBJ1-2; tentatively, D is TRBD1 (5 bases). Germline lookup yields CDR1 KGHSH and CDR2 LQKENI. CDR3 length: 14 amino acids. The ends were cut back, 3 bases at V and 3 bases at J, with 11 bases in the middle. In DNA form, the CDR3 reads TGTGCCAGCTCACCTAACGGGGGGGACTATGGCTACACCTTC. Amino acid sequence: CASSPNGGDYGYTF.

The chain joins TRBV28 to TRBJ2-7; maybe TRBD1 (7 bases). Germline V gene lookup returns CDR1 MDHEN and CDR2 SYDVKM. The CDR3 is 14 amino acids. Trimming pared 7 bases from V and 2 bases from J, leaving 15 bases between. The CDR3 DNA is TGTGCCAGCACCCGACAGGGAGGAACCTACGAGCAGTACTTC. Translating it yields CASTRQGGTYEQYF.

Here the CDR3 DNA reads TGTGCCAGCAGCTTAAAAGCGGGTAGCGAGACCCAGTACTTC. Translating gives CASSLKAGSETQYF. The rearrangement links TRBV7-3 to TRBJ2-5, with D perhaps TRBD2 (6 bases). Germline lookup yields CDR1 SGHTA and CDR2 FQGTGA. The CDR3 spans 14 residues. Trimming left V 1 base short and J 5 bases short, with 11 bases between.

This clone was picked up one time. The chain joins TRBV11-2 to TRBJ2-2; possibly TRBD2 for D (6 bases). This CDR3 is built from 18 residues. CDR1 SGHAT and CDR2 FQNNGV come from the germline V gene. Deletions cut 1 base from V and 0 bases from J, with 15 bases between. As DNA, the CDR3 is TGTGCCAGCAGCTTAGTCGGGGGAGCCCGCCCGAACACCGGGGAGCTGTTTTTT. Its protein product is CASSLVGGARPNTGELFF.

The chain links TRBV2 to TRBJ2-5; 7 nucleotides match TRBD1. Germline lookup yields CDR1 SNHLY and CDR2 FYNNEI. This CDR3 has 13 residues. Unmatched junction bases numbered 3, after V lost 5 bases and J lost 3 bases. CDR3 in amino acids: CASSKGQKETQYF. The CDR3 DNA follows: TGTGCCAGCAGTAAGGGACAGAAAGAGACCCAGTACTTC.

The rearrangement links TRBV6-5 to TRBJ2-7, with D hard to call. The length of the CDR3 is 14 residues. The germline V gene encodes CDR1 MNHEY and CDR2 SVGAGI. Trimming removed 0 bases at V and 4 bases at J, with 10 bases between. CDR3 DNA: TGTGCCAGCAGTTACTCATCCGAGGCGTACGAGCAGTACTTC. Residues: CASSYSSEAYEQYF.

The rearrangement joins TRBV5-1 to TRBJ2-3; TRBD1 agrees at 8 bases. Per germline, CDR1 SGHRS and CDR2 YFSETQ. J lost 0 bases, V lost 2 bases, and 5 bases had no gene match. The CDR3 runs to 16 residues. CDR3: CASSFGQGSSTDTQYF. The DNA of the CDR3 is TGCGCCAGCAGCTTTGGACAGGGTAGTAGCACAGATACGCAGTATTTT.